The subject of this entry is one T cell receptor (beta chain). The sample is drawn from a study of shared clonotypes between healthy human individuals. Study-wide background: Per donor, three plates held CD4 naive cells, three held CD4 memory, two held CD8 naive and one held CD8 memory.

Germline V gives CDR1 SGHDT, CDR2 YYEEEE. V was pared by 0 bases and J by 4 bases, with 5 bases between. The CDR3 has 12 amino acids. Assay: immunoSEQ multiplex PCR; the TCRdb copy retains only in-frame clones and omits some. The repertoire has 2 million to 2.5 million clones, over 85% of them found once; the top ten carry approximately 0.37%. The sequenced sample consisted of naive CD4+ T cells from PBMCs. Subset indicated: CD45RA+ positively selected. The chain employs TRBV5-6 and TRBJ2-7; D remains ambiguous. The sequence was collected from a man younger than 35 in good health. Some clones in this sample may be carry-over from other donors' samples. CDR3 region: CASSLALYEQYF. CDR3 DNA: TGTGCCAGCAGCTTGGCACTTTACGAGCAGTACTTC.